These 15 T cell receptor beta chains came from one sample sequenced in a study of blood T cell repertoires in COVID-19. Libraries were prepared by immunoSEQ multiplex PCR; TCRdb keeps only in-frame clonotypes and omits some of them. This repertoire shows about 400,000 clones, approximately 90% found once; its top ten account for approximately 10%. Sequencing was performed on PBMCs or T cells enriched from blood (not recorded which). The receptors derive from a woman aged 50 to 60 who had recovered from COVID-19.

In DNA form, the CDR3 reads TGCGCCAGCAGCCAAGATCACTCTGGAAACACCATATATTTT. It specifies CASSQDHSGNTIYF. The chain has TRBV4-3 and TRBJ1-3, with no clear D. CDR3 size: 14 residues. Germline V CDR1 and CDR2: LGHNA, YSLEER. V gave up 0 bases and J gave up 0 bases, with 3 bases separating them.

This clone turned up a few times. V usage is TRBV2 and J usage is TRBJ2-5, with 9 positions matching TRBD2. There are 14 residues in the CDR3. CDR1 and CDR2 from the germline V gene are SNHLY and FYNNEI. Trimming removed 7 bases from V and 3 bases from J; junction bases left unmatched: 6. CDR3 in amino acids: CASTPRLAEETQYF. DNA of the CDR3: TGTGCCAGCACCCCCAGACTAGCGGAAGAGACCCAGTACTTC.

The count of this clone is one. The V gene is TRBV5-5, the J gene TRBJ2-2, with 9 bases that match TRBD1. The CDR3 has 16 amino acids. Losses at the gene ends were 2 bases for V and 7 bases for J; bases not matched to a gene: 9. Germline V lookup: CDR1 SGHKS, CDR2 YYEKEE (reference sequence). Here the CDR3 reads CASSLQGAGIFGELFF. The CDR3 DNA reads as TGTGCCAGCAGCTTACAGGGGGCTGGTATTTTCGGGGAGCTGTTTTTT.

J is TRBJ1-2 and V is TRBV29-1, with a possible D match to TRBD1 (5 bases). CDR1 and CDR2 from the germline V gene are SQVTM and ANQGSEA. The ends were cut back, 7 bases at V and 3 bases at J, with 15 bases in the middle. The CDR3 runs to 13 residues. CDR3 amino acids: CSAGSGEDYGYTF. The CDR3 coding sequence is TGCAGCGCCGGTTCGGGGGAGGACTATGGCTACACCTTC.

J is TRBJ2-1 and V is TRBV5-1; D remains ambiguous. Trimming shortened V by 4 bases and J by 8 bases, and 13 bases separated the two germline ends. CDR1 and CDR2 from the germline V gene are SGHRS and YFSETQ. The CDR3 length is 13 residues. The CDR3 sequence is CASSLQTIYEQFF. For the CDR3, the DNA is TGCGCCAGCAGCCTCCAGACAATCTATGAGCAGTTCTTC.

This CDR3 reads CASSQIDILNEQFF. CDR3 nucleotides: TGTGCCAGCAGCCAGATAGACATTCTCAATGAGCAGTTCTTC. The chain is built from TRBV3-1 (or the pseudogene TRBV3-2) and TRBJ2-1; D uncertain. The CDR3 has 14 amino acids. Germline values: CDR1 LGHDT, CDR2 YNNKEL (reference sequence). The V and J ends lost 3 bases and 6 bases respectively, with 12 bases between them.

This clone was seen once. This sample includes further DNA sequences coding for the same CDR3. The chain recombines TRBV19 with TRBJ1-2; 11 positions agree with TRBD1. Germline CDR1 reads LNHDA; CDR2 reads SQIVND (reference sequence). The J segment lost 4 bases and the V segment lost 8 bases, leaving 15 bases of the junction unmatched. This CDR3 spans 17 amino acids. Here the CDR3 DNA reads TGTGCCAGTCGAATACCCCCGGGACAGGGGGTACTCTATGGCTACACCTTC. Amino acids: CASRIPPGQGVLYGYTF. The whole variable domain, remainder taken from reference TRBV19 and TRBJ1-2, is DGGITQSPKYLFRKEGQNVTLSCEQNLNHDAMYWYRQDPGQGLRLIYYSQIVNDFQKGDIAEGYSVSREKKESFPLTVTSAQKNPTAFYLCASRIPPGQGVLYGYTFGSGTRLTVV.

V usage is TRBV6-5 and J usage is TRBJ1-5, with 7 bases fitting TRBD1. Germline CDR1 MNHEY, CDR2 SVGAGI. Trimming removed 8 bases from V and 6 bases from J; junction bases left unmatched: 10. The CDR3 has 14 amino acids. CDR3 residues: CASRAPGGGQPQHF. The DNA of the CDR3 is TGTGCCAGCCGCGCTCCAGGGGGAGGTCAGCCCCAGCATTTT.

This clone was counted once. The CDR3 region is CASTPGRVVTEAFF. The CDR3 DNA reads as TGTGCCAGCACCCCAGGGAGGGTGGTCACTGAAGCTTTCTTT. The chain combines TRBV7-2 with TRBJ1-1, with a tentative D call TRBD1 (5 bases). Germline V gene sequence: CDR1 SGHTA, CDR2 FQGNSA. The CDR3 is made up of 14 amino acids. V lost 7 bases and J 4 bases, leaving 16 bases between the germline ends.

The J gene is TRBJ1-2, the V gene TRBV7-2, with D maybe TRBD1 (6 bases). Germline-derived CDR1 and CDR2 are SGHTA and FQGNSA. The CDR3 consists of 15 residues. V lost 3 bases and J 0 bases, leaving 11 bases between the germline ends. CDR3 nucleotides: TGTGCCAGCAGCTTTACGCGGACAGCTAACTATGGCTACACCTTC. It encodes CASSFTRTANYGYTF. The whole variable domain, remainder taken from reference TRBV7-2 and TRBJ1-2, is GAGVSQSPSNKVTEKGKDVELRCDPISGHTALYWYRQSLGQGLEFLIYFQGNSAPDKSGLPSDRFSAERTGGSVSTLTIQRTQQEDSAVYLCASSFTRTANYGYTFGSGTRLTVV.

This clone came up a few times. V usage is TRBV7-9 and J usage is TRBJ2-3; maybe TRBD1 (6 bases). Germline values: CDR1 SEHNR, CDR2 FQNEAQ (reference sequence). V was shortened by 5 bases and J by 4 bases, with 19 bases between the two germline ends. The CDR3 consists of 16 residues. The CDR3 DNA is TGTGCCAGCAGCAACCGGGACACCTGGACGTCAGATACGCAGTATTTT. Its protein product is CASSNRDTWTSDTQYF.

The chain is built from TRBV10-3 and TRBJ1-2; D gene ambiguous. The CDR3 spans 14 residues. Germline values: CDR1 ENHRY, CDR2 SYGVKD. Trimming stripped 6 bases from V and 0 bases from J, with 11 bases between. The CDR3 loop is CAISDTSANYGYTF. For the CDR3, the DNA is TGTGCCATCAGCGACACTTCAGCTAACTATGGCTACACCTTC.

The chain employs TRBV27 and TRBJ2-5; D call uncertain. In germline, CDR1 is MNHEY, CDR2 SMNVEV (reference sequence). Deletions cut 2 bases from V and 2 bases from J, with 12 bases between. There are 15 residues in the CDR3. The CDR3 DNA reads as TGTGCCAGCAGTTTAAGTAGGCAGGTTCAAGAGACCCAGTACTTC. Amino acid sequence: CASSLSRQVQETQYF.

This rearrangement joins TRBV7-9 to TRBJ1-4, with a tentative D call TRBD1 (6 bases). The CDR3 runs 16 residues. With 4 bases removed from V and 7 bases from J, the gap between germline ends came to 19 bases. CDR1 and CDR2 (germline): SEHNR, FQNEAQ (reference sequence). DNA of the CDR3: TGTGCCAGCAGCTCCCGGGGGGGCGTGGGGCTTGAAAAACTGTTTTTT. Protein product: CASSSRGGVGLEKLFF. The full variable domain, rest sourced from reference TRBV7-9 and TRBJ1-4, is DTGVSQNPRHKITKRGQNVTFRCDPISEHNRLYWYRQTLGQGPEFLTYFQNEAQLEKSRLLSDRFSAERPKGSFSTLEIQRTEQGDSAMYLCASSSRGGVGLEKLFFGSGTQLSVL.

The chain recombines TRBV11-2 with TRBJ2-7; tentatively, D is TRBD1 (7 bases). V shed 0 bases and J shed 4 bases, with 10 bases lying between them. The V gene's germline CDR1 is SGHAT and CDR2 FQNNGV. This CDR3 is built from 14 residues. This CDR3 reads CASSLDRGVYEQYF. The CDR3 DNA reads TGTGCCAGCAGCTTAGACAGGGGGGTTTACGAGCAGTACTTC.